Presented here are 31 T cell receptor beta chains from one specimen sequenced in a study of graft-versus-host responses after intestinal transplantation. This table comes from immunoSEQ multiplex PCR, and its TCRdb copy is limited to in-frame clones, with some not included. The table shows around 40,000 clones, with roughly 95% occurring only once. For these receptors, no antigen is known. Here the sequenced sample was unstimulated CD4+ T cells sorted from spleen or lymph node cells, taken before transplant. These receptors all stem from a human donor who was the organ donor for an intestinal transplant.

The chain recombines TRBV5-5 with TRBJ2-7; TRBD1 matches at 7 bases. CDR3 size: 15 residues. CDR1 and CDR2 (germline): SGHKS, YYEKEE (reference sequence). The trim removed 4 bases at V and 4 bases at J, leaving 11 bases unmatched. This CDR3 is CASSRQGPTPYEQYF. As DNA, the CDR3 is TGTGCCAGCAGCCGACAGGGCCCCACCCCTTACGAGCAGTACTTC.

The chain has TRBV30 and TRBJ1-2; no clear D. CDR1 is GTSNPN, CDR2 SVGIG, per germline (reference sequence). The CDR3 spans 12 residues. The V end lost 4 bases, the J end lost 3 bases, and 9 bases lay between the germline ends. CDR3 protein: CAWMGGDYGYTF. Written as DNA, the CDR3 is TGTGCCTGGATGGGAGGAGACTATGGCTACACCTTC.

V usage is TRBV18 and J usage is TRBJ1-5; tentatively, D is TRBD1 (6 bases). There are 14 residues in the CDR3. Germline CDR1 is KGHSH and CDR2 is LQKENI. V was trimmed by 4 bases and J by 7 bases, leaving 14 bases between them. CDR3 protein: CASSLKQGGQPQHF. CDR3 nucleotides: TGTGCCAGCTCACTTAAACAGGGAGGACAGCCCCAGCATTTT.

A remark on this clone: One end of the junction is discordant with germline, which a read error may explain. This same CDR3 is encoded by further DNA sequences in the sample. The chain is built from TRBV4-1 and TRBJ1-1, with a possible D match to TRBD1 (6 bases). There are 15 residues in the CDR3. Germline assignment: CDR1 MGHRA and CDR2 YSYEKL. CDR3 amino acids: CASRPTGVMNTEAFF. In DNA form, the CDR3 reads TGCGCCAGCAGGCCGACAGGAGTAATGAACACCGAAGCTTTCTTT.

The chain joins TRBV7-2 to TRBJ1-2; D is undetermined. From germline, CDR1 is SGHTA and CDR2 FQGNSA. V shed 1 base and J shed 4 bases, with 10 bases lying between them. This CDR3 is built from 14 residues. CDR3 sequence: CASSLDGLAYGYTF. The CDR3 nucleotides read TGTGCCAGCAGCTTAGACGGGCTTGCCTATGGCTACACCTTC. Based on the CDR3 plus reference TRBV7-2 and TRBJ1-2, the full variable domain is GAGVSQSPSNKVTEKGKDVELRCDPISGHTALYWYRQSLGQGLEFLIYFQGNSAPDKSGLPSDRFSAERTGGSVSTLTIQRTQQEDSAVYLCASSLDGLAYGYTFGSGTRLTVV.

The table lists this clone with a count of one. This sequence joins TRBV6-6 and TRBJ1-4; D possibly corresponds to TRBD1 (5 bases). The germline gives CDR1 MNHNY, CDR2 SVGAGI (reference sequence). The germline V and J ends were trimmed by 5 bases and 5 bases, with 9 bases remaining between them. CDR3 length: 13 residues. CDR3 coding DNA: TGTGCCAGCAGTGGACAATCCAATGAAAAACTGTTTTTT. Residues: CASSGQSNEKLFF.

The chain carries TRBV7-2 and TRBJ1-1; a weak D match, TRBD1 (5 bases). Germline V CDR1 and CDR2: SGHTA, FQGNSA. This CDR3 region has 15 residues. The germline V and J ends were trimmed by 5 bases and 7 bases, with 20 bases remaining between them. CDR3 region: CASSKTGTTPYEAFF. CDR3 coding DNA: TGTGCCAGCAGCAAAACCGGGACGACCCCCTATGAAGCTTTCTTT.

In this sample, this clone turned up once. The rearrangement links TRBV7-3 to TRBJ2-2, with 9 nucleotides matching TRBD2. This CDR3 region has 16 residues. CDR1 and CDR2 (germline): SGHTA, FQGTGA. V was pared by 0 bases and J by 1 base, with 0 bases of the junction left unmatched. CDR3 nucleotide sequence: TGTGCCAGCAGCTTAACACTAGCGGGGAACACCGGGGAGCTGTTTTTT. Its protein product is CASSLTLAGNTGELFF.

This clone is a singleton in its sample. The chain recombines TRBV5-4 with TRBJ1-2; D ambiguous. The CDR3 totals 16 residues. Germline V lookup: CDR1 SGHNT, CDR2 YYREEE (reference sequence). Trimming cost V 3 bases and J 5 bases, with 20 bases left between them. CDR3 DNA: TGTGCCAGCAGCTCAACCGGAGCCGGGCAGCTTTATGGCTACACCTTC. Its protein is CASSSTGAGQLYGYTF.

This chain uses TRBV19 with TRBJ1-5; 10 nucleotides align to TRBD1. Germline CDR1 and CDR2: LNHDA and SQIVND (reference sequence). Trimming took 4 bases from V and 4 from J; bases not matched to a gene: 4. This CDR3 comprises 15 residues. The CDR3 sequence: CASSTTGGGNQPQHF. The CDR3 DNA reads TGTGCCAGTAGTACGACAGGGGGCGGAAATCAGCCCCAGCATTTT.

The V call is TRBV15, the J call TRBJ2-5, with D possibly TRBD1 on 5 matching bases. The germline gives CDR1 LNHNV, CDR2 YYDKDF (reference sequence). The CDR3 covers 16 residues. Trimming shortened V by 0 bases and J by 7 bases, and 18 bases separated the two germline ends. The CDR3 DNA is TGTGCCACCAGCAGAGATCGGTCAGGGAAGTCCCGGACCCAGTACTTC. This gives the protein CATSRDRSGKSRTQYF.

The chain employs TRBV27 and TRBJ2-6; perhaps TRBD1 as D (6 bases). The CDR3 spans 16 residues. Trimming removed 2 bases from V and 2 bases from J, with 10 bases in between. Germline V gene sequence: CDR1 MNHEY, CDR2 SMNVEV (reference sequence). The CDR3 DNA reads as TGTGCCAGCAGTTTACCAGGGGTCCCTGGGGCCAACGTCCTGACTTTC. The encoded protein is CASSLPGVPGANVLTF.

The rearrangement joins TRBV2 to TRBJ2-2; D gene unclear. The length of the CDR3 is 11 residues. Trimming took 8 bases from V and 7 from J, leaving 8 bases between them. Germline V CDR1 and CDR2: SNHLY, FYNNEI. CDR3 region: CASSRSGELFF. As DNA, the CDR3 is TGTGCCAGCTCAAGGAGCGGGGAGCTGTTTTTT.

This chain connects TRBV6-1 to TRBJ2-3; 8 bases agree with TRBD2. The germline CDR1 and CDR2 sequences are MNHNS and SASEGT. The V and J ends lost 4 bases and 2 bases, in that order; junction bases with no gene match: 8. This CDR3 is built from 16 residues. CDR3 residues: CASSAGQRGITDTQYF. The CDR3 nucleotides are TGTGCCAGCAGTGCCGGACAGCGGGGGATCACAGATACGCAGTATTTT.

J is TRBJ1-2 and V is TRBV4-1, with 8 bases matching TRBD1. The CDR3 totals 15 residues. V shed 2 bases, J shed 1 base, and the junction held 3 bases outside the gene matches. From germline, CDR1 is MGHRA and CDR2 YSYEKL. CDR3 loop: CASSQFRGLNYGYTF. The DNA for the CDR3 is TGCGCCAGCAGCCAATTCAGGGGGCTTAACTATGGCTACACCTTC.

This CDR3 reads CASSFREFTEAFF. The CDR3 DNA sequence: TGTGCCAGCAGTTTCAGGGAGTTCACTGAAGCTTTCTTT. The gene calls are TRBV27 and TRBJ1-1; weak D call: TRBD1 (5 bases). V shed 3 bases and J shed 4 bases, with 9 bases lying between them. The CDR3 sequence is 13 residues long. Germline loops: CDR1 MNHEY, CDR2 SMNVEV (reference sequence).

The J gene is TRBJ2-2, the V gene TRBV7-9; 7 nucleotides line up with TRBD1. The J segment lost 0 bases and the V segment lost 5 bases, leaving 3 bases of the junction unmatched. Germline V lookup: CDR1 SEHNR, CDR2 FQNEAQ (reference sequence). The CDR3 has 15 amino acids. CDR3 DNA: TGTGCCAGCAGCACCGACAGGGCGAACACCGGGGAGCTGTTTTTT. It specifies CASSTDRANTGELFF.

The chain uses TRBV5-4 and TRBJ1-2; possibly TRBD1 for D (6 bases). V lost 0 bases and J 4 bases, leaving 13 bases between the germline ends. Germline V CDR1 and CDR2: SGHNT, YYREEE (reference sequence). This CDR3 comprises 15 residues. CDR3 in DNA: TGTGCCAGCAGCTTGGAACACGGCAGGGGCTATGGCTACACCTTC. It yields the protein CASSLEHGRGYGYTF.

The rearrangement joins TRBV28 to TRBJ1-5; 10 bases match TRBD1. The CDR3 length is 16 residues. Per the germline V gene, CDR1 is MDHEN and CDR2 is SYDVKM. With 3 bases clipped from V and 1 base from J, the junction kept 3 bases outside the gene matches. The CDR3 is CASSLAGQGSNQPQHF. CDR3 DNA sequence: TGTGCCAGCAGTTTGGCGGGACAGGGGAGCAATCAGCCCCAGCATTTT. Full variable domain (missing parts from reference TRBV28 and TRBJ1-5): DVKVTQSSRYLVKRTGEKVFLECVQDMDHENMFWYRQDPGLGLRLIYFSYDVKMKEKGDIPEGYSVSREKKERFSLILESASTNQTSMYLCASSLAGQGSNQPQHFGDGTRLSIL.

This clone was found once. This chain uses TRBV4-3 with TRBJ1-5; D unclear. Trimming took off 0 bases at V and 0 bases at J, with 9 bases between the two ends. The CDR3 covers 16 residues. The germline V gene encodes CDR1 LGHNA and CDR2 YSLEER. CDR3 nucleotides: TGCGCCAGCAGCCAAGACGTTACCGGTAGCAATCAGCCCCAGCATTTT. Residues: CASSQDVTGSNQPQHF.

This chain uses TRBV23-1 with TRBJ2-7, with 12 positions matching TRBD1. TRBV23-1 is designated an ORF whose function remains uncertain. J gave up 6 bases and V 6 bases, and 18 bases lay outside the gene matches. CDR3 length: 18 amino acids. CDR3 loop: CASRLQSRDRGHLSEQYF. CDR3 bases: TGCGCCAGCAGACTTCAATCCCGGGACAGGGGGCATTTGAGCGAGCAGTACTTC.

The chain uses TRBV27 and TRBJ1-2; D is perhaps TRBD1 (6 bases). Trimming left V 6 bases short and J 0 bases short, with 20 bases between. CDR1 MNHEY and CDR2 SMNVEV come from the germline V gene (reference sequence). CDR3 length: 17 amino acids. CDR3 sequence reads: CASRTPTGNRANYGYTF. CDR3 nucleotides: TGTGCCAGCAGAACTCCCACAGGGAACCGGGCTAACTATGGCTACACCTTC.

V is TRBV5-4 and J is TRBJ1-2, with D possibly matching TRBD1 (6 bases). The CDR3 has 13 amino acids. The V gene lost 4 bases and the J gene lost 2 bases, with 9 bases spanning the gap. In germline, CDR1 is SGHNT, CDR2 YYREEE (reference sequence). CDR3 bases: TGTGCCAGCAGCCAGACAGGAAACTATGGCTACACCTTC. This translates into CASSQTGNYGYTF.

The rearrangement links TRBV5-1 to TRBJ2-5; 9 bases line up with TRBD2. This CDR3 contains 16 residues. J gave up 5 bases and V 0 bases, and 8 bases lay outside the gene matches. Germline assignment: CDR1 SGHRS and CDR2 YFSETQ. The chain's CDR3 is CASSLASGAKVETQYF. For the CDR3, the DNA is TGCGCCAGCAGCTTGGCTAGCGGGGCCAAAGTGGAGACCCAGTACTTC.

This chain uses TRBV4-3 with TRBJ2-1; no reliable D call. Germline V CDR1 and CDR2: LGHNA, YSLEER. Trimming took 0 bases from V and 3 from J, leaving 3 bases between them. The CDR3 runs 13 residues. The CDR3, as DNA: TGCGCCAGCAGCCAAGAGGTCTACAATGAGCAGTTCTTC. Translated, it gives CASSQEVYNEQFF.

This chain uses TRBV28 with TRBJ2-1; 10 positions agree with TRBD2. V shed 4 bases, J shed 4 bases, and the junction held 4 bases outside the gene matches. CDR3 length: 15 amino acids. Germline V gene sequence: CDR1 MDHEN, CDR2 SYDVKM. CDR3 DNA: TGTGCCAGCAGTTCCGAGCGGGGGGGGTACAATGAGCAGTTCTTC. As protein: CASSSERGGYNEQFF.

The chain employs TRBV7-2 and TRBJ2-2; D possibly uses TRBD1 or TRBD2 (5 bases each). The CDR3 is 13 residues long. Germline V gene data show CDR1 as SGHTA and CDR2 as FQGNSA. Trimming took 9 bases from V and 6 from J, leaving 14 bases between them. The CDR3 region is CASKLGVPGELFF. CDR3 nucleotide sequence: TGTGCCAGTAAACTGGGGGTCCCCGGGGAGCTGTTTTTT.

The table lists this clone with a count of one. The V call is TRBV5-6, the J call TRBJ2-5; 9 positions match TRBD2. The CDR3 runs 17 residues. CDR1 SGHDT and CDR2 YYEEEE come from the germline V gene. V shed 2 bases and J 4 bases; nucleotides not matched to a gene: 12. The CDR3 is CASSFASGARASETQYF. DNA for the CDR3: TGTGCCAGCAGCTTCGCTAGCGGGGCCCGGGCTTCAGAGACCCAGTACTTC.

This sequence joins TRBV27 and TRBJ2-6; possibly TRBD1 for D (5 bases). This CDR3 contains 15 residues. V lost 5 bases and J lost 2, with 10 bases in between. CDR1 is MNHEY, CDR2 SMNVEV, per germline (reference sequence). The CDR3 DNA follows: TGTGCCAGCAGTCCAGGGTATGCTGGGGCCAACGTCCTGACTTTC. It encodes CASSPGYAGANVLTF.

The chain couples TRBV4-3 to TRBJ1-1; TRBD1 matches at 10 bases. The CDR3 spans 18 residues. The V gene's germline CDR1 is LGHNA and CDR2 YSLEER. The J segment lost 5 bases and the V segment lost 0 bases, leaving 12 bases of the junction unmatched. This CDR3 reads CASSQDRLPGTGDTEAFF. The CDR3 nucleotides read TGCGCCAGCAGCCAAGATAGGTTGCCCGGGACAGGGGATACTGAAGCTTTCTTT.

The CDR3 is CSVEEVGQGARRTDTQYF. In nucleotides, the CDR3 is TGCAGCGTTGAAGAGGTCGGACAGGGGGCTAGGAGGACAGATACGCAGTATTTT. The V gene is TRBV29-1, the J gene TRBJ2-3, with 11 positions matching TRBD1. The J segment lost 3 bases and the V segment lost 0 bases, leaving 11 bases of the junction unmatched. Germline CDR1 reads SQVTM; CDR2 reads ANQGSEA. The CDR3 totals 18 residues.